These T cell receptor beta chains were read from a single sample in a study of blood T cell repertoires in COVID-19. Assay used: immunoSEQ multiplex PCR; TCRdb lists only in-frame clones, some missing. Of tens of thousands of clones in the sample, about 85% were seen once. Sequencing was carried out using peripheral blood. The receptors here all came from a human donor in a cohort sampled during active COVID-19. CDR3s include the opening cysteine and the closing phenylalanine or tryptophan. The D gene is left open where the match is weak. Some rows mark clone size as missing; the rest say once, few, many or name a class of expanded clone.

few TRBJ1-2 TRBD1 TRBV30 TGTGCCTGGATTCGTACCGGGACAGGGAATGGCTACACCTTC CAWIRTGTGNGYTF
few TRBJ2-1 TRBD2 TRBV4-1 TGCGCCAGCAGCCAGACCCCTAGCGGGATATACAATGAGCAGTTCTTC CASSQTPSGIYNEQFF
- TRBJ1-5 - TRBV28 TGTGCCAGCGGGCCAAATCGAAGTCACAATCAGCCCCAGCATTTT CASGPNRSHNQPQHF
- TRBJ1-1 - TRBV2 TGTGCCAGCAGTGAAGGGGGGCGGGGGCGTTCGGGTACTGAAGCTTTCTTT CASSEGGRGRSGTEAFF
- TRBJ2-1 TRBD2 TRBV25-1 TGTGCCAGCAGAGGGACTAGGGGAGGTAATGAGCAGTTCTTC CASRGTRGGNEQFF
- TRBJ2-5 TRBD1 TRBV3-1/TRBV3-2 TGTGCCAGCAGCAAAAGGACAGGGCAAGAGACCCAGTACTTC CASSKRTGQETQYF
- TRBJ2-4 - TRBV30 TGTGCCTGGAGTGTTTCCTCTTATCTTCAGTACTTC CAWSVSSYLQYF
- TRBJ1-3 - TRBV18 TGTGCCAGCTCACCAGCAGGGCAGTTGGGAAACACCATATATTTT CASSPAGQLGNTIYF
- TRBJ1-1 TRBD1 TRBV19 TGTGCCAGTAAGCCCGACAGGGGGAACACTGAAGCTTTCTTT CASKPDRGNTEAFF
- TRBJ1-5 - TRBV21-1 TGTGCCAGCAGCCACCGACTTTGGAGGGGGCGCCTAAGTCGGACTCGGAATCAGCCCCAGCATTTT CASSHRLWRGRLSRTRNQPQHF
- TRBJ2-7 TRBD1 TRBV5-4 TGTGCCAGCAGCCCTACAGGGGGCTTCGAGCAGTACTTC CASSPTGGFEQYF
- TRBJ2-2 - TRBV10-1 TGCGCCAGCAGTGCTACTAGCTTCGGCACCGGGGAGCTGTTTTTT CASSATSFGTGELFF
- TRBJ1-2 - TRBV24-1 TGTGCCACCCACGAGGGACACCCTTATGGCTACACCTTC CATHEGHPYGYTF
- TRBJ1-5 - TRBV19 TGTGCCAGTAGTATAGCGGGGGGTAATAGCAATCAGCCCCAGCATTTT CASSIAGGNSNQPQHF
- TRBJ2-7 TRBD2 TRBV19 TGTGCCAGTAGTATAGCCGGACTAGCGGGAGCCTCCTACGAGCAGTACTTC CASSIAGLAGASYEQYF
- TRBJ1-5 - TRBV6-2/TRBV6-3 TGTGCCAGCAGTTACTCCTCAGGGTTAGGCAATCAGCCCCAGCATTTT CASSYSSGLGNQPQHF
once TRBJ2-5 TRBD2 TRBV7-7 TGTGCCAGCAGCATCGGACTAGCGGGACAAGAGACCCAGTACTTC CASSIGLAGQETQYF
- TRBJ2-7 TRBD1 TRBV2 TGTGCCAGCAGCGGACAGGAATACTACGAGCAGTACTTC CASSGQEYYEQYF
once TRBJ1-1 - TRBV5-8 TGTGCCAGCAGCTTTGACAGAGGAACTGAAGCTTTCTTT CASSFDRGTEAFF
- TRBJ2-1 TRBD2 TRBV19 TGTGCCAGTAGCAGCGGGGGGGCCTCCTACAATGAGCAGTTCTTC CASSSGGASYNEQFF
- TRBJ2-2 - TRBV20-1 TGCAGTGCTAGAATCTCCGGGGAGCTGTTTTTT CSARISGELFF
- TRBJ1-1 TRBD1 TRBV29-1 TGCAGCGTCCAACCCGGGACAGGAAACACTGAAGCTTTCTTT CSVQPGTGNTEAFF
- TRBJ2-1 TRBD2 TRBV2 TGTGCCAGCAGTGCAAATAGCGGGAGGGCCAATGAGCAGTTCTTC CASSANSGRANEQFF
- TRBJ2-5 TRBD1 TRBV7-2 TGTGCCAGCAGCTCGGTTAGGGGGCGAGAGACCCAGTACTTC CASSSVRGRETQYF
- TRBJ1-2 - TRBV30 TGTGCCTGGAGTGTAAAAAGTTCTTGGTTAGGGGTGAAGGGCTACACCTTC CAWSVKSSWLGVKGYTF
- TRBJ1-1 TRBD1 TRBV28 TGTGCCAGCAGGTCACCCGGGACAGGGGTAAATACTGAAGCTTTCTTT CASRSPGTGVNTEAFF
few TRBJ1-5 - TRBV7-2 TGTGCCAGCAGCCAGGGGAGCAATCAGCCCCAGCATTTT CASSQGSNQPQHF
- TRBJ2-5 TRBD1 TRBV11-2 TGTGCCAGCAGCCCAGGGACAGGGGGCGAGACCCAGTACTTC CASSPGTGGETQYF